This TCR beta chain was sequenced during a study of blood T cell repertoires in COVID-19. Study-level information: Some COVID-19 samples were acute and others convalescent; all came from the United States, Italy and Spain.

Methods used by the authors: Cell counts per sample came from amplifying reference gene primers. TCRdb's table, derived via immunoSEQ multiplex PCR, lists solely in-frame clones and lacks some. The V and J calls and clone size come from that table; D and trimming were worked out from the DNA. The data contain over 60,000 clones, approximately 89% of them seen just once; the ten biggest clones take up approximately 10%. The CDR3 runs to 15 residues. Germline V gene data show CDR1 as SGHRS and CDR2 as YFSETQ. Trimming shortened V by 1 base and J by 0 bases, and 9 bases separated the two germline ends. The source of this sequence is a man older than 75 with acute or convalescent COVID-19. Specimen: peripheral blood. V gene TRBV5-1 combines with J gene TRBJ2-3; D is possibly TRBD1 (5 bases). In DNA form, the CDR3 reads TGCGCCAGCAGCTTGTCTGACAGCAGCACAGATACGCAGTATTTT. It is translated as CASSLSDSSTDTQYF.